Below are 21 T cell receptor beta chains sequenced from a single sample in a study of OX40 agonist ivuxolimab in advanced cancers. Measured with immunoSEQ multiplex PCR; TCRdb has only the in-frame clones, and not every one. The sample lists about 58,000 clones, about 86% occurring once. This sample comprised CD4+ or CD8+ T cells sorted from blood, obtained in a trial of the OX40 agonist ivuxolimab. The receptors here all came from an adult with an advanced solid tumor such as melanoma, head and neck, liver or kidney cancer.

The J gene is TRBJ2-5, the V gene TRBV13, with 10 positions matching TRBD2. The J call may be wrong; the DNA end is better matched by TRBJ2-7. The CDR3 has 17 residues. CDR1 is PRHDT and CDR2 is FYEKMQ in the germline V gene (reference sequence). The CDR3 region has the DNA TGTGCCAGCAGCTTATTTGCGGGAACTAGCGGGGACTACGAGCAGTACTTC. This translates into CASSLFAGTSGDYEQYF.

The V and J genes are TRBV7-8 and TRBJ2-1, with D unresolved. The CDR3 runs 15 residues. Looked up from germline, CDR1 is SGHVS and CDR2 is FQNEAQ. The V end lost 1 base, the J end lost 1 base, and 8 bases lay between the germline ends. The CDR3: CASSLGWGSYNEQFF. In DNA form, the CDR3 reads TGTGCCAGCAGCTTAGGTTGGGGTTCCTACAATGAGCAGTTCTTC.

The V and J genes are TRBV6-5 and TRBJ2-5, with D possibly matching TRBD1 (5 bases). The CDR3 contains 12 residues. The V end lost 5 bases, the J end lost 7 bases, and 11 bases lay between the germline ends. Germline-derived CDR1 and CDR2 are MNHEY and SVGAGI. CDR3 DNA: TGTGCCAGCAGTGCCCTAAGGGGGACCCAGTACTTC. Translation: CASSALRGTQYF.

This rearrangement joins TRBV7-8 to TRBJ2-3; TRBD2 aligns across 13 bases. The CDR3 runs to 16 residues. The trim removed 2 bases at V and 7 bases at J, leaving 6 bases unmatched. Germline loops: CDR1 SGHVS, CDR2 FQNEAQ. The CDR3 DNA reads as TGTGCCAGCAGCTTAAGGACTAGCGGGGGATATTATACGCAGTATTTT. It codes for CASSLRTSGGYYTQYF.

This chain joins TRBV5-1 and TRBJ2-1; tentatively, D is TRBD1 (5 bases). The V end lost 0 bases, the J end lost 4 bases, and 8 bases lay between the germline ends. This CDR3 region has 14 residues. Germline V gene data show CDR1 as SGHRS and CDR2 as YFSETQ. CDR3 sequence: CASSLGQNYNEQFF. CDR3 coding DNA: TGCGCCAGCAGCTTGGGACAGAATTACAATGAGCAGTTCTTC. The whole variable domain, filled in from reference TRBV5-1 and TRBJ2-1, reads KAGVTQTPRYLIKTRGQQVTLSCSPISGHRSVSWYQQTPGQGLQFLFEYFSETQRNKGNFPGRFSGRQFSNSRSEMNVSTLELGDSALYLCASSLGQNYNEQFFGPGTRLTVL.

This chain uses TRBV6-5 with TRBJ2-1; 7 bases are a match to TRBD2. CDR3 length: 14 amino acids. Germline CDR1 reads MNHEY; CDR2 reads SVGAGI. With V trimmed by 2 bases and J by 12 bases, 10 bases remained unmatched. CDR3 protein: CASSYGPEAGPQFF. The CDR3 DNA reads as TGTGCCAGCAGTTACGGACCTGAAGCGGGGCCGCAGTTCTTC.

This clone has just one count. CDR3 in DNA: TGTGCCAGCCCCGGTTGGGACTTGTACAATGAGCAGTTCTTC. Translation: CASPGWDLYNEQFF. The chain uses TRBV2 and TRBJ2-1, with a possible D match to TRBD2 (6 bases). Trimming stripped 8 bases from V and 4 bases from J, with 15 bases between. This CDR3 has 14 amino acids. Looked up from germline, CDR1 is SNHLY and CDR2 is FYNNEI.

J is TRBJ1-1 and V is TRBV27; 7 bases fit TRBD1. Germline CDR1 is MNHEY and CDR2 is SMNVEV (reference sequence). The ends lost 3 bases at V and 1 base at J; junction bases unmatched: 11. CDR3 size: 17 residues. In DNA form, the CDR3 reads TGTGCCAGCAGTTTTTTTTTACCGGGACAGAAGAACACTGAAGCTTTCTTT. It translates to CASSFFLPGQKNTEAFF.

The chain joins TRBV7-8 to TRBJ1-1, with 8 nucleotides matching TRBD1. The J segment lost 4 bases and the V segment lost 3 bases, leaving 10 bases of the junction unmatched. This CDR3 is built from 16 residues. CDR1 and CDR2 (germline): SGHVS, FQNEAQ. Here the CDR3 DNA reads TGTGCCAGCAGCTTCGGCCCAGGGGGCGACGGCACTGAAGCTTTCTTT. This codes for CASSFGPGGDGTEAFF.

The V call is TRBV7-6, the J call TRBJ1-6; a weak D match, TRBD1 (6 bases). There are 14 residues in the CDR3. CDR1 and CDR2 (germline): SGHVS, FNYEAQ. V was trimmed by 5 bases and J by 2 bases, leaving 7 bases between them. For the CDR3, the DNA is TGTGCCAGCAGCCCAGGGGCCTATAATTCACCCCTCCACTTT. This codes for CASSPGAYNSPLHF.

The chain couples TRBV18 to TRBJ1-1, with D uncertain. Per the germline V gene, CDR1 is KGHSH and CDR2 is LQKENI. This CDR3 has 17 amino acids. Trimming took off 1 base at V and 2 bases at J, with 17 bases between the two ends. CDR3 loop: CASSPRPSGRTNTEAFF. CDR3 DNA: TGTGCCAGCTCACCACGGCCCTCTGGGAGGACCAACACTGAAGCTTTCTTT.

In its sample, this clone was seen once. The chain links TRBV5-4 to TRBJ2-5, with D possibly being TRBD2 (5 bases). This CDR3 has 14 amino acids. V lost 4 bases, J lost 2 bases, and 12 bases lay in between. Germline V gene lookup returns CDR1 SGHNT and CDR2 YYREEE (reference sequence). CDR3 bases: TGTGCCAGCAGCATGGGAGAAGGACAAGAGACCCAGTACTTC. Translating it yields CASSMGEGQETQYF.

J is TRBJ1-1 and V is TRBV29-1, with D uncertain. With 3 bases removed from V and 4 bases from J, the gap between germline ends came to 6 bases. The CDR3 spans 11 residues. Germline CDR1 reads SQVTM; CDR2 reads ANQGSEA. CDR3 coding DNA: TGCAGCGTTGACAAGAGCACTGAAGCTTTCTTT. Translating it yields CSVDKSTEAFF.

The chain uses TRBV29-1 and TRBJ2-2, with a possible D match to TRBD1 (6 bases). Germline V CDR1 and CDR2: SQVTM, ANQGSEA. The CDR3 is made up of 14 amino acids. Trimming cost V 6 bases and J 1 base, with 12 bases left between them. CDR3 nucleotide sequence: TGCAGCGTCCGGTGGACAGTGAACACCGGGGAGCTGTTTTTT. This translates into CSVRWTVNTGELFF.

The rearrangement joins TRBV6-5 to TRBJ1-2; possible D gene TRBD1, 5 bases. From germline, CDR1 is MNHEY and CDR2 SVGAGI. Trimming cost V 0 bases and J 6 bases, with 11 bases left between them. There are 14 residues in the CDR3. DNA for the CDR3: TGTGCCAGCAGTTACTCGGTGACAGTGGATGGCTACACCTTC. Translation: CASSYSVTVDGYTF.

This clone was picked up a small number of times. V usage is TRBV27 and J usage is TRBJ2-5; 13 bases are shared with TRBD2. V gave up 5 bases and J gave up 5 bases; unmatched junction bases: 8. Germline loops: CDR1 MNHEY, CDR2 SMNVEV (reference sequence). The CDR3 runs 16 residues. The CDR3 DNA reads TGTGCCAGCAGTCCAAGGGGACTAGCGGGGTTGGAGACCCAGTACTTC. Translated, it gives CASSPRGLAGLETQYF.

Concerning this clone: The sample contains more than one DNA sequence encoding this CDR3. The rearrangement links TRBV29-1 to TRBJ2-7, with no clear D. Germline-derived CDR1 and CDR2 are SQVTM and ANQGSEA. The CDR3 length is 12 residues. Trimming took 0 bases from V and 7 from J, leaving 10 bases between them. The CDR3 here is CSVEDLGGEQYF. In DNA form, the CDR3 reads TGCAGCGTTGAAGACTTAGGTGGAGAGCAGTACTTC.

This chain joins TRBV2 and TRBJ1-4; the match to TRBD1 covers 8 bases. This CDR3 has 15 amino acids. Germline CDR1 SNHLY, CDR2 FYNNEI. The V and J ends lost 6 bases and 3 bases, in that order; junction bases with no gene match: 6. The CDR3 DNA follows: TGTGCCAGCAGAGACGAACAGGGGGCTAATGAAAAACTGTTTTTT. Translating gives CASRDEQGANEKLFF.

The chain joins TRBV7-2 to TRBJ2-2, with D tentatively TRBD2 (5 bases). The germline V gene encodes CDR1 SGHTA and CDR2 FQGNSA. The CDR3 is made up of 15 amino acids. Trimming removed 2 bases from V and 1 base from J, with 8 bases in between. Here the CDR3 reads CASSLTGVNTGELFF. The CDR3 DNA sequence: TGTGCCAGCAGCTTAACCGGGGTGAACACCGGGGAGCTGTTTTTT.

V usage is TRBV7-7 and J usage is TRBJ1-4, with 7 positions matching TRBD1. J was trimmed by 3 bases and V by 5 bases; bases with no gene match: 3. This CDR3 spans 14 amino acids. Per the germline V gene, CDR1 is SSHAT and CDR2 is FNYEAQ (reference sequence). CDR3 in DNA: TGTGCCAGCAGCCTGACAGGGTCTAATGAAAAACTGTTTTTT. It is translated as CASSLTGSNEKLFF.

The CDR3 sequence: CASSPPGSRTEAFF. CDR3 DNA sequence: TGTGCCAGCTCACCCCCAGGGTCGAGAACTGAAGCTTTCTTT. V and J are TRBV18 and TRBJ1-1, with TRBD1 as a possible D gene (5 bases). Looked up from germline, CDR1 is KGHSH and CDR2 is LQKENI. Trimming stripped 3 bases from V and 5 bases from J, with 13 bases between. This CDR3 has 14 residues.